This T cell receptor (beta chain) originates from a study of blood T cell repertoires in COVID-19. Study-wide background: Nucleic acid was either cDNA or gDNA, and it came from T cells, B-cell-depleted T cells, or PBMCs.

The CDR3 sequence is 15 residues long. Germline CDR1 and CDR2: SGHTA and FQGNSA. The V gene lost 1 base and the J gene lost 6 bases, with 14 bases spanning the gap. Repertoires were generated with immunoSEQ multiplex PCR, while TCRdb's copy carries only in-frame clones and drops some. The table includes 350,000 to 450,000 clones, 90% to 95% detected once. This clonotype was sampled from a woman between 40 and 50 years old who had been exposed to COVID-19. The material sequenced was PBMCs or T cells enriched from blood (not recorded which). The chain couples TRBV7-2 to TRBJ2-3, with D perhaps matching TRBD1 (6 bases). CDR3 DNA: TGTGCCAGCAGCTTAGAGGGCAGGGGCTACGATACGCAGTATTTT. The encoded protein is CASSLEGRGYDTQYF.